One and the same sample provided the 18 T cell receptor beta chains below, sequenced in a study of cytomegalovirus exposure and HLA in healthy donors. PCR employed 60 Vbeta and 13 Jbeta primers. Profiling relied on immunoSEQ multiplex PCR, and the TCRdb table lists in-frame clones only, not all of them. The repertoire holds about 130,000 clones, with 80% as singletons. Sequenced material: PBMCs. The receptors derive from a male donor in good health and CMV-seronegative.

This clone was found once. The chain joins TRBV30 to TRBJ1-1; no firm D call. Germline V gives CDR1 GTSNPN, CDR2 SVGIG (reference sequence). There are 12 residues in the CDR3. Trimming pared 3 bases from V and 0 bases from J, leaving 5 bases between. The CDR3 nucleotides are TGTGCCTGGAGCGGGATGAACACTGAAGCTTTCTTT. Amino acid sequence: CAWSGMNTEAFF.

This clone showed up just a few times. The V gene is TRBV15, the J gene TRBJ1-4; the D gene is possibly TRBD1 (5 bases). V was trimmed by 3 bases and J by 7 bases, leaving 21 bases between them. The CDR3 runs to 17 residues. Germline assignment: CDR1 LNHNV and CDR2 YYDKDF (reference sequence). CDR3 amino acids: CATSRPGWGRDGEKLFF. The CDR3 region has the DNA TGTGCCACCAGCAGGCCGGGTTGGGGGAGGGACGGTGAAAAACTGTTTTTT. The full variable domain, with the rest looked up from reference TRBV15 and TRBJ1-4, is DAMVIQNPRYQVTQFGKPVTLSCSQTLNHNVMYWYQQKSSQAPKLLFHYYDKDFNNEADTPDNFQSRRPNTSFCFLDIRSPGLGDTAMYLCATSRPGWGRDGEKLFFGSGTQLSVL.

This clone has more than one count but fewer than ten. The chain combines TRBV7-9 with TRBJ1-1; 10 nucleotides match TRBD1. V dropped 5 bases and J dropped 5; count of bases not matched to a gene: 11. CDR1 and CDR2 from the germline V gene are SEHNR and FQNEAQ (reference sequence). The CDR3 has 16 residues. The CDR3 coding sequence is TGTGCCAGCAGCCACAGGACAGGGGGGCTGGAAACTGAAGCTTTCTTT. Its protein product is CASSHRTGGLETEAFF.

The rearrangement links TRBV4-3 to TRBJ2-3, with 7 bases that match TRBD1. Trimming at V came to 3 bases and at J to 1 base, leaving 7 bases not matched to a gene. The length of the CDR3 is 16 residues. Germline V CDR1 and CDR2: LGHNA, YSLEER. CDR3 protein: CASSHLQGSGTDTQYF. In nucleotides, the CDR3 is TGCGCCAGCAGCCATCTACAGGGGAGTGGCACAGATACGCAGTATTTT.

The chain joins TRBV7-2 to TRBJ2-1, with 12 bases matching TRBD2. In germline, CDR1 is SGHTA, CDR2 FQGNSA. This CDR3 spans 15 amino acids. V gave up 4 bases and J gave up 12 bases; unmatched junction bases: 10. In DNA, the CDR3 is TGTGCCAGCAGCTCAACCCCGACTAGCGGGGGAGTGCAGTTCTTC. Residues: CASSSTPTSGGVQFF.

The chain links TRBV5-6 to TRBJ2-3; no firm D call. The V and J ends lost 4 bases and 0 bases respectively, with 12 bases between them. Looked up from germline, CDR1 is SGHDT and CDR2 is YYEEEE. CDR3 length: 15 residues. CDR3 coding DNA: TGTGCCAGCAGCCTGGTCCTCGTTAGCACAGATACGCAGTATTTT. Residues: CASSLVLVSTDTQYF.

J is TRBJ2-7 and V is TRBV6-5; no clear D. The CDR3 extends over 12 amino acids. Looked up from germline, CDR1 is MNHEY and CDR2 is SVGAGI. V gave up 6 bases and J gave up 7 bases, with 13 bases separating them. As DNA, the CDR3 is TGTGCCAGCAGGTCCTTCAATAGAGAGCAGTACTTC. It yields the protein CASRSFNREQYF.

To note about this clone: Its ends do not fully match the called genes, so a read error is possible. The J gene is TRBJ2-4, the V gene TRBV12-5; 8 bases line up with TRBD2. The CDR3 runs to 16 residues. The germline V gene has CDR1 LGHNT and CDR2 FRNRAP. The DNA for the CDR3 is TGTGCTAGTGGCACTACTAGCGGCCTAGCCAAAAACAGTCAGTACTTC. This gives the protein CASGTTSGLAKNSQYF.

The V call is TRBV6-5, the J call TRBJ2-5, with D tentatively TRBD2 (5 bases). The CDR3 covers 15 residues. Germline V CDR1 and CDR2: MNHEY, SVGAGI. V was cut by 5 bases and J by 0 bases, with 13 bases left in between. CDR3 loop: CASSITSKYQETQYF. In DNA, the CDR3 is TGTGCCAGCAGTATAACTAGTAAGTACCAAGAGACCCAGTACTTC.

The chain couples TRBV6-5 to TRBJ1-4; possible D gene TRBD1, 6 bases. Trimming removed 5 bases at V and 1 base at J, with 8 bases between. This CDR3 is 14 amino acids long. Looked up from germline, CDR1 is MNHEY and CDR2 is SVGAGI. The CDR3 here is CASSPQGTNEKLFF. In nucleotides, the CDR3 is TGTGCCAGCAGTCCACAGGGAACTAATGAAAAACTGTTTTTT.

The V call is TRBV4-1, the J call TRBJ2-7, with 8 positions matching TRBD1. J lost 0 bases, V lost 0 bases, and 7 bases had no gene match. From germline, CDR1 is MGHRA and CDR2 YSYEKL. This CDR3 is 17 amino acids long. The CDR3: CASSQEGTGPGSYEQYF. CDR3 coding DNA: TGCGCCAGCAGCCAAGAAGGGACAGGACCCGGCTCCTACGAGCAGTACTTC.

V and J are TRBV5-1 and TRBJ2-6; 7 bases line up with TRBD1. The CDR3 length is 15 residues. Per germline, CDR1 SGHRS and CDR2 YFSETQ. V trimming: 5 bases; J trimming: 1 base; junction bases outside the gene matches: 3. The CDR3 DNA sequence: TGCGCCAGCAGGCTACAGGGGTCTGGGGCCAACGTCCTGACTTTC. Protein: CASRLQGSGANVLTF. The full variable domain, rest sourced from reference TRBV5-1 and TRBJ2-6, is KAGVTQTPRYLIKTRGQQVTLSCSPISGHRSVSWYQQTPGQGLQFLFEYFSETQRNKGNFPGRFSGRQFSNSRSEMNVSTLELGDSALYLCASRLQGSGANVLTFGAGSRLTVL.

The chain recombines TRBV7-8 with TRBJ1-1; TRBD1 matches at 7 bases. J gave up 3 bases and V 3 bases, and 13 bases lay outside the gene matches. CDR3 length: 17 amino acids. Germline CDR1 and CDR2: SGHVS and FQNEAQ. For the CDR3, the DNA is TGTGCCAGCAGCTTGGCCCCCGGGACAGCGCGGGACACTGAAGCTTTCTTT. This gives the protein CASSLAPGTARDTEAFF.

V and J are TRBV9 and TRBJ1-1; perhaps TRBD1 as D (5 bases). Trimming stripped 0 bases from V and 6 bases from J, with 12 bases between. CDR1 SGDLS and CDR2 YYNGEE come from the germline V gene. The CDR3 covers 14 residues. The CDR3 nucleotides read TGTGCCAGCAGCGTAGAGGTGGGCAGGGCTGAAGCTTTCTTT. Translated: CASSVEVGRAEAFF. Looking up the rest from reference TRBV9 and TRBJ1-1 gives the full variable domain: DSGVTQTPKHLITATGQRVTLRCSPRSGDLSVYWYQQSLDQGLQFLIQYYNGEERAKGNILERFSAQQFPDLHSELNLSSLELGDSALYFCASSVEVGRAEAFFGQGTRLTVV.

The rearrangement links TRBV19 to TRBJ1-5; TRBD1 matches 10 bases. V was pared by 6 bases and J by 0 bases, with 8 bases of the junction left unmatched. Germline values: CDR1 LNHDA, CDR2 SQIVND (reference sequence). This CDR3 has 17 amino acids. CDR3 nucleotides: TGTGCCAGTAGGACGACAGGGGGCACCTATAGCAATCAGCCCCAGCATTTT. Protein sequence: CASRTTGGTYSNQPQHF.

The chain combines TRBV15 with TRBJ1-4; TRBD1 matches at 9 bases. The germline gives CDR1 LNHNV, CDR2 YYDKDF (reference sequence). The CDR3 runs to 14 residues. V shed 5 bases and J 9 bases; nucleotides not matched to a gene: 7. CDR3 sequence reads: CATSLRTGVKKLFF. CDR3 nucleotide sequence: TGTGCCACCAGCCTCCGGACAGGGGTCAAAAAACTGTTTTTT.

The chain is built from TRBV6-6 and TRBJ2-1; 9 bases are a match to TRBD2. The CDR3 covers 16 residues. V shed 2 bases and J 6 bases; nucleotides not matched to a gene: 8. Germline CDR1 reads MNHNY; CDR2 reads SVGAGI (reference sequence). Here the CDR3 reads CASSYGSGSYGNEQFF. The CDR3 region has the DNA TGTGCCAGCAGTTACGGTAGCGGGAGTTACGGCAATGAGCAGTTCTTC.

The chain links TRBV19 to TRBJ2-1; TRBD2 matches at 8 bases. V was pared by 2 bases and J by 1 base, with 4 bases of the junction left unmatched. The CDR3 runs to 16 residues. Germline CDR1 and CDR2: LNHDA and SQIVND (reference sequence). As DNA, the CDR3 is TGTGCCAGTAGTATAACAGCGGGAGTATCCTACAATGAGCAGTTCTTC. It yields the protein CASSITAGVSYNEQFF.